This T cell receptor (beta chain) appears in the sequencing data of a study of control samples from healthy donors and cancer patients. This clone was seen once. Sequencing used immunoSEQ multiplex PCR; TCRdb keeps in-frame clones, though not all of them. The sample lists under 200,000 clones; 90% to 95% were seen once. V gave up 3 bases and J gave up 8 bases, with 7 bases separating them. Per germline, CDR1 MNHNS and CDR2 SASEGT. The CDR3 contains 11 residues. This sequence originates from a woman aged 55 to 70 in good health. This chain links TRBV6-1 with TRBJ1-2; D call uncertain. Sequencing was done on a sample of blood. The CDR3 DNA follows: TGTGCCAGCAGTGATTCGAGGGGCTACACCTTC. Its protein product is CASSDSRGYTF.